The T cell receptor (beta chain) under discussion was sequenced for a study of blood T cell repertoires in COVID-19. At the level of the study: COVID-19 samples from acute and convalescent phases originated in the United States, Italy and Spain. T cells, B-cell-depleted T cells, or PBMCs supplied cDNA or gDNA.

Libraries were prepared by immunoSEQ multiplex PCR; TCRdb keeps only in-frame clonotypes and omits some of them. Of fewer than 350,000 clones detected, around nine tenths appear once; the ten largest clones hold 4.5% to 5.5%. Individuals aged roughly 18 to 95 years were recruited from roughly 23 US areas. Cohorts were based on clinical histories the participants reported. The CDR3 sequence is 15 residues long. Looked up from germline, CDR1 is LNHDA and CDR2 is SQIVND (reference sequence). Between the trimmed V and J ends, which lost 10 bases and 2 bases, there was a span of 17 bases. The chain carries TRBV19 and TRBJ2-2, with D possibly TRBD1 on 6 matching bases. This receptor was identified in a man aged 55 to 69 who had recovered from COVID-19. Sequencing input: PBMCs or T cells enriched from blood (not recorded which). CDR3 protein: CATHQNRDNTGELFF. The CDR3 DNA sequence: TGTGCCACCCACCAAAACAGGGATAACACCGGGGAGCTGTTTTTT.